These 26 T cell receptor beta chains originate from one sample sequenced in a study of T cell repertoires in cytomegalovirus infection. TCRdb fed the reads into MiXCR, producing one record per CDR3 protein. The sample has about 600,000 distinct CDR3 sequences; 20% to 25% are singletons. The specimen was CD8+ T cells from PBMCs. The receptor source for this set is a human donor in good health (CMV status not recorded). Some clones in this sample may be carry-over from other donors' samples.

This clonotype was observed a handful of times. The chain is built from TRBV20-1 and TRBJ1-4; D perhaps matches TRBD1 (5 bases). Trimming removed 3 bases from V and 5 bases from J, with 16 bases in between. This CDR3 region has 15 residues. The germline gives CDR1 DFQATT, CDR2 SNEGSKA (reference sequence). The CDR3 DNA reads TGCAGTGCTAGTGACCGGCAGGGCTTAAATGAAAAACTGTTTTTT. Protein product: CSASDRQGLNEKLFF.

This clonotype has ten or more counts. This rearrangement joins TRBV7-2 to TRBJ2-7; D unresolved. The CDR3 is 13 residues long. The ends were cut back, 1 base at V and 6 bases at J, with 10 bases in the middle. Germline V lookup: CDR1 SGHTA, CDR2 FQGNSA. CDR3 sequence (DNA): TGTGCCAGCAGCTTAGTGCAGGAAACCGAGCAGTACGTC. Translated, it gives CASSLVQETEQYV.

This rearrangement joins TRBV25-1 to TRBJ2-4; no clear D. The CDR3 sequence is 14 residues long. The germline CDR1 and CDR2 sequences are MGHDK and SYGVNS. Trimming shortened V by 1 base and J by 4 bases, and 8 bases separated the two germline ends. The DNA of the CDR3 is TGTGCCAGCAGTGAATCAGGAGCTAAAAACATTCAGTACTTC. It yields the protein CASSESGAKNIQYF. The full variable domain, with the rest looked up from reference TRBV25-1 and TRBJ2-4, is EADIYQTPRYLVIGTGKKITLECSQTMGHDKMYWYQQDPGMELHLIHYSYGVNSTEKGDLSSESTVSRIRTEHFPLTLESARPSHTSQYLCASSESGAKNIQYFGAGTRLSVL.

This clonotype was detected a few times. The chain is built from TRBV6-2 or TRBV6-3 and TRBJ1-5, with TRBD1 matching 7 bases. J lost 0 bases, V lost 6 bases, and 14 bases had no gene match. Germline values: CDR1 MNHEY, CDR2 SVGEGT. The CDR3 has 18 residues. The CDR3 region is CASRTTGERTYSNQPQHF. In DNA form, the CDR3 reads TGTGCCAGCAGAACTACAGGGGAGAGGACCTATAGCAATCAGCCCCAGCATTTT.

The V call is TRBV18, the J call TRBJ1-2, with TRBD1 as a possible D gene (6 bases). Trimming left V 3 bases short and J 0 bases short, with 20 bases between. This CDR3 is 18 amino acids long. CDR1 is KGHSH and CDR2 is LQKENI in the germline V gene. DNA for the CDR3: TGTGCCAGCTCACCGGACAGCCGCACCTACCTAGCTAACTATGGCTACACCTTC. Translating gives CASSPDSRTYLANYGYTF.

This clonotype was detected only a few times. The chain carries TRBV29-1 and TRBJ1-1; D ambiguous. The CDR3 is made up of 11 amino acids. V was pared by 7 bases and J by 7 bases, with 13 bases between. CDR1 is SQVTM, CDR2 ANQGSEA, per germline. CDR3 sequence reads: CSAFFALEAFF. The CDR3, as DNA: TGCAGCGCTTTTTTCGCGCTTGAAGCTTTCTTT.

This clonotype was seen a few times. The genes are TRBV7-6 and TRBJ2-5, with D perhaps TRBD2 (5 bases). Trimming took 3 bases from V and 5 from J, leaving 13 bases between them. Germline V CDR1 and CDR2: SGHVS, FNYEAQ. The CDR3 is 14 amino acids. This CDR3 is CASSFRTSGETQYF. CDR3 sequence (DNA): TGTGCCAGCAGCTTCCGGACCTCGGGGGAGACCCAGTACTTC.

The chain recombines TRBV7-9 with TRBJ2-7; D might be TRBD1 (6 bases). Germline assignment: CDR1 SEHNR and CDR2 FQNEAQ (reference sequence). With 1 base removed from V and 3 bases from J, the gap between germline ends came to 16 bases. This CDR3 contains 16 residues. The CDR3 spells CASSLGAGTQRYEQYF. CDR3 DNA: TGTGCCAGCAGCTTAGGCGCCGGGACACAACGCTACGAGCAGTACTTC.

The gene calls are TRBV7-9 and TRBJ1-6; 8 bases line up with TRBD1. CDR1 and CDR2 (germline): SEHNR, FQNEAQ (reference sequence). The CDR3 is made up of 16 amino acids. V lost 5 bases and J lost 10; bases outside the gene matches: 13. CDR3 nucleotides: TGTGCCAGCAGCCCCCCAAAGACAGGGGAAAGGTCACCCCTCCACTTT. This sequence encodes CASSPPKTGERSPLHF.

This clonotype was detected a few times. The rearrangement uses TRBV7-9 and TRBJ2-1; D call uncertain. The CDR3 runs 13 residues. CDR1 and CDR2 (germline): SEHNR, FQNEAQ (reference sequence). V was cut by 5 bases and J by 9 bases, with 14 bases left in between. In nucleotides, the CDR3 is TGTGCCAGCAGCACTACGCCCGGCGGTGAGCAGTTCTTC. Its protein is CASSTTPGGEQFF.

The CDR3 region is CASSELAEQYF. As DNA, the CDR3 is TGCGCCAGCAGTGAACTGGCCGAGCAGTACTTC. The chain uses TRBV10-1 and TRBJ2-7; D remains ambiguous. Germline CDR1 WNHNN, CDR2 SYGVQD (reference sequence). The CDR3 covers 11 residues. Trimming removed 3 bases at V and 6 bases at J, with 6 bases between.

In this sample, this clonotype turned up a few times. The J gene is TRBJ1-2, the V gene TRBV7-2; D not certain. The V end lost 7 bases, the J end lost 4 bases, and 10 bases lay between the germline ends. The CDR3 has 12 amino acids. Germline CDR1 reads SGHTA; CDR2 reads FQGNSA. The CDR3 sequence: CASNVNLYGYTF. The CDR3 nucleotides read TGTGCCAGCAACGTAAACCTCTATGGCTACACCTTC.

There are many counts of this clonotype. The CDR3 DNA is TGTGCCAGCAGCCCGAACCTCATGAACACTGAAGCTTTCTTT. As protein: CASSPNLMNTEAFF. V gene TRBV7-3 combines with J gene TRBJ1-1; D not resolved. The germline CDR1 and CDR2 sequences are SGHTA and FQGTGA. Between the trimmed V and J ends, which lost 5 bases and 0 bases, there was a span of 10 bases. The CDR3 has 14 amino acids. The full variable domain, with the rest looked up from reference TRBV7-3 and TRBJ1-1, is GAGVSQTPSNKVTEKGKYVELRCDPISGHTALYWYRQSLGQGPEFLIYFQGTGAADDSGLPNDRFFAVRPEGSVSTLKIQRTERGDSAVYLCASSPNLMNTEAFFGQGTRLTVV.

V usage is TRBV20-1 and J usage is TRBJ1-2; 9 nucleotides line up with TRBD1. V lost 0 bases, J lost 3 bases, and 5 bases stayed unmatched. Germline CDR1 is DFQATT and CDR2 is SNEGSKA (reference sequence). CDR3 length: 15 amino acids. CDR3 sequence: CSARDLGQGDYGYTF. CDR3 nucleotide sequence: TGCAGTGCTAGAGATTTGGGACAGGGAGACTATGGCTACACCTTC.

This clonotype was seen a handful of times. The V gene is TRBV12-3 or TRBV12-4, the J gene TRBJ1-1, with a possible D match to TRBD1 (5 bases). The V gene lost 3 bases and the J gene lost 6 bases, with 20 bases spanning the gap. The CDR3 runs 16 residues. CDR3 in DNA: TGTGCCAGCAGTTTGTTGATTAGGGGCGCGAAATCTGAAGCTTTCTTT. Translation gives CASSLLIRGAKSEAFF.

The CDR3 coding sequence is TGTGCCAGCAGTCCTAGGACTAGCGTCGCATCCCTTGACACAGATACGCAGTATTTT. It yields the protein CASSPRTSVASLDTDTQYF. This chain joins TRBV28 and TRBJ2-3, with 9 bases fitting TRBD2. The CDR3 length is 19 residues. Trimming cost V 5 bases and J 2 bases; bases outside gene matches: 17. The germline V gene encodes CDR1 MDHEN and CDR2 SYDVKM.

This clonotype appeared a few times. V usage is TRBV5-1 and J usage is TRBJ2-7, with a weak D call TRBD1 (6 bases). The V end lost 4 bases, the J end lost 3 bases, and 11 bases lay between the germline ends. The CDR3 extends over 13 amino acids. Germline CDR1 and CDR2: SGHRS and YFSETQ. The CDR3 bases are TGCGCCAGCAGCCCCACAGGGTTCTACGAGCAGTACTTC. Its translation is CASSPTGFYEQYF.

This clonotype was recorded a few times. The V gene is TRBV7-6, the J gene TRBJ2-3, with 7 bases that match TRBD1. This CDR3 has 17 residues. With V trimmed by 5 bases and J by 1 base, 12 bases remained unmatched. Germline values: CDR1 SGHVS, CDR2 FNYEAQ. Written as DNA, the CDR3 is TGTGCCAGCAGCGCGCGACAGGGAGTGGGGGGCACAGATACGCAGTATTTT. Translating gives CASSARQGVGGTDTQYF.

This clonotype was counted a few times. The chain recombines TRBV6-6 with TRBJ2-1; D is undetermined. The germline V and J ends were trimmed by 2 bases and 4 bases, with 9 bases remaining between them. This CDR3 comprises 14 residues. Germline V gives CDR1 MNHNY, CDR2 SVGAGI (reference sequence). The CDR3 region has the DNA TGTGCCAGCAGTTACCGGCGAGGATACAATGAGCAGTTCTTC. Translating gives CASSYRRGYNEQFF.

CDR3 DNA: TGCGCCAGCAGCTTTACATTACAGGGTGTCTCTAACTATGGCTACACCTTC. Protein sequence: CASSFTLQGVSNYGYTF. The chain carries TRBV5-1 and TRBJ1-2, with D maybe TRBD1 (6 bases). The V end was cut by 2 bases, the J end by 0 bases, with 17 bases between. The germline V gene has CDR1 SGHRS and CDR2 YFSETQ. CDR3 size: 17 residues.

The chain is built from TRBV3-1 and TRBJ2-1, with 8 nucleotides matching TRBD2. The germline CDR1 and CDR2 sequences are LGHDT and YNNKEL (reference sequence). This CDR3 is built from 16 residues. V shed 2 bases and J 2 bases; nucleotides not matched to a gene: 5. The CDR3 region is CASSQLRGAPYNEQFF. The CDR3 DNA follows: TGTGCCAGCAGCCAATTGCGGGGGGCACCCTACAATGAGCAGTTCTTC.

This clonotype was counted a few times. This chain links TRBV6-1 with TRBJ1-2, with a weak D call TRBD1 (5 bases). V was clipped by 8 bases and J by 7 bases, with 14 bases between them. Germline CDR1 is MNHNS and CDR2 is SASEGT. The CDR3 is 12 residues long. The CDR3 region is CASDTTGVGYTF. CDR3 in DNA: TGTGCCAGCGACACTACAGGAGTTGGCTACACCTTC.

Many counts were recorded for this clonotype. This chain connects TRBV7-6 to TRBJ1-1, with D possibly matching TRBD1 (6 bases). The germline CDR1 and CDR2 sequences are SGHVS and FNYEAQ. Trimming left V 5 bases short and J 0 bases short, with 13 bases between. There are 15 residues in the CDR3. The DNA for the CDR3 is TGTGCCAGCAGCACGACAGGACTTCTGAACACTGAAGCTTTCTTT. Protein product: CASSTTGLLNTEAFF.

The chain employs TRBV9 and TRBJ2-3, with TRBD1 matching over 12 bases. The CDR3 covers 15 residues. The germline V gene has CDR1 SGDLS and CDR2 YYNGEE. After removal of 3 bases from V and 6 bases from J, the junction contained 5 bases not matched to a gene. CDR3 amino acids: CASSARDRGHDTQYF. CDR3 coding DNA: TGTGCCAGCAGCGCCCGGGACAGGGGGCATGATACGCAGTATTTT.

As for this clonotype: This may stem from a read error, because a much larger clone lies one nucleotide away. The chain carries TRBV7-3 and TRBJ1-5; D ambiguous. Germline CDR1 and CDR2: SGHTA and FQGTGA. The CDR3 loop spans 19 amino acids. The CDR3 here is CASNLNQLDAHYSNQPQHF. CDR3 in DNA: TGTGCCAGCAACTTAAATCAGTTGGACGCTCACTATAGCAATCAGCCCCAGCATTTT.

J is TRBJ2-2 and V is TRBV18; no reliable D call. With 3 bases removed from V and 2 bases from J, the gap between germline ends came to 10 bases. Per germline, CDR1 KGHSH and CDR2 LQKENI. This CDR3 region has 15 residues. CDR3 bases: TGTGCCAGCTCACCGACGGATATCAACACCGGGGAGCTGTTTTTT. It encodes CASSPTDINTGELFF.